This T cell receptor (beta chain) was recovered during a study of T-cell memory formation after mild COVID-19 (dated by TCRdb to the early 2020s). Notes on the research overall: Most TCR sequence clusters were specific to one of the two donors. Longitudinal TCRalpha and TCRbeta repertoire sequencing tracked T-cell clones expanding and contracting after mild COVID-19 in two donors. The cohort was made up of two young adult volunteers, one female and one male, who were previously healthy. The investigation overall reported the following: Clones contracting from day 15 to 85 had balanced CD4/CD8 phenotypes, while a second wave expanding from day 15 to 37 was biased towards CD4+. SARS-CoV-2 specificity was not confirmed for the second-wave clones peaking on day 37. Some responding clones were detected in pre-infection memory, suggesting pre-existing cross-reactive memory T cells joined the SARS-CoV-2 response. Contracting CD4+ clones were located mainly in the CM and EM memory subsets, whereas CD8+ clones were found to be enriched in EMRA. The study covered only a couple of mild cases, and larger cohorts including severe cases with pre-infection samples were considered necessary.

CDR1 and CDR2, per the germline V gene, are SGHRS and YFSETQ. Trimming takes 4 bases from V and 0 bases from J, and the germline ends sit 10 bases apart. The CDR3 runs 15 amino acids, cysteine and phenylalanine included. Of all the DNA, just the CDR3 is kept, 45 bases in frame from base 1. Sequencing was performed on an Illumina NovaSeq 6000. TCRalpha and TCRbeta cDNA libraries were constructed by 5'RACE with constant-segment primers, with sample barcodes and unique molecular identifiers being introduced. RNA was extracted from every sample with Trizol reagent. The libraries were amplified in two PCR steps, and the second step added a second sample barcode and Illumina TruSeq adapters. The libraries were sequenced on an Illumina NovaSeq using 2 x 150 bp paired-end reads. The authors processed their data as follows. The reads were demultiplexed and collapsed into UMI-guided consensus sequences using migec v1.2.7. Using mixcr v2.1.11, UMI consensuses were aligned to TRA and TRB V and J templates and then assembled into clonotypes. A clonotype was counted as expanded or contracted only when both edgeR and NoisET called the clonotype significant, with the noise models trained on biological replicates. edgeR calls used a false discovery rate-adjusted p below 0.01 and a log2 fold-change threshold of 1. As an exploratory analysis of dynamics, max-normalized trajectories of the 1000 most abundant clonotypes were examined with PCA combined with hierarchical clustering. The CD4 or CD8 phenotype of responding clones was assigned using the separately sequenced CD4+ and CD8+ repertoires. TCRdb reworked the public reads: Q25 trimming with fastp, MiXCR clone assembly, productive beta chains retained. Under each unique CDR3 protein, matching rows form one entry showing the most common genes and DNA. V and J calls and clone size were set by TCRdb, not the authors. Present in this sample are 300,000 or so distinct CDR3 sequences, about a sixth of which were seen just once. In total, the top ten clones hold roughly 24% of the sample.

Worth noting for this clonotype: Its antigen has not been determined. Base qualities are not provided; no much larger clone lies one nucleotide away.

PBMCs were isolated by Ficoll-Paque density gradient centrifugation. This sequence originates from a man younger than 35 who had mild COVID-19 (a few samples of this study predate the infection). The sample titles of this study are shuffled in the database, so cell type and time point are left out; the donor was told from shared clones. The sequence links TRBV5-1 to TRBJ1-4, with an unclear D gene assignment. Sequenced: PBMCs or a T cell subset sorted from them (not recorded which). CDR3 region: CASSVDGTTNEKLFF. The nucleotides read TGCGCCAGCAGCGTCGACGGAACAACTAATGAAAAACTGTTTTTT.